The source of this T cell receptor (beta chain) is a study of blood T cells in healthy people across ages. Overall study results and limits: Bulk PBMC profiling left naive and antigen-experienced comparisons inconclusive.

This clonotype has a handful of counts. Its antigen is not identified. Researchers isolated at least 6 million PBMCs per sample. The authors ran a second PCR of roughly 7 to 11 cycles using a sample-barcoded 5' primer and a J-beta primer mix. Every single cDNA molecule received a tag from a template-switch adaptor with 12 random nucleotides. Each CDR3 protein gets one entry after TCRdb re-called the 5' RACE reads with MiXCR. This sample yields 710,000 or so distinct CDR3 sequences, of which 22% are seen a single time; around a fifth belongs to the top ten. Trimming removed 6 bases at V and 4 bases at J, with 18 bases between. The CDR3 is 15 amino acids.

The chain has TRBV12-3 or TRBV12-4 and TRBJ1-1; D is unresolved. Source material: blood. The receptor was isolated from a man between 65 and 85 years old in good health. The CDR3 bases are TGTGCCAGCAGGTCAATAGGGTGGAGGAGCACTGAAGCTTTCTTT. This sequence encodes CASRSIGWRSTEAFF.